The rows below give T cell receptor beta chains drawn from one sample of a study of vaccination and CD4 T cells after COVID-19. Each CDR3 protein gets one entry after TCRdb re-called the PCR reads with MiXCR. The sample yields about 10,000 distinct CDR3 sequences, over 25% seen once. These receptors' antigens are unknown. The specimen was CD4+ T cells from blood, cultured in vitro, collected after SARS-CoV-2 vaccination. The receptors were sampled from a human donor who had recovered from COVID-19. Each CDR3 is given with its conserved first and last residue. Fields, in order: CDR3 DNA, CDR3 protein, D gene, clone size, CDR3 length, V gene, J gene. D genes are given only for firm matches. Size values are once, few and many counts, or a class for expanded clones, and some rows have none.

cdr3_nt: TGTGCCAGCAGTTTAGACAGCTACAATGAGCAGTTCTTC
cdr3_aa: CASSLDSYNEQFF
d_call: -
clone_size: -
cdr3_length: 13
v_call: TRBV28
j_call: TRBJ2-1

cdr3_nt: TGTGCCAGCAGCCCCAGGACGGGGGCTGACATTCAGTACTTC
cdr3_aa: CASSPRTGADIQYF
d_call: -
clone_size: few
cdr3_length: 14
v_call: TRBV7-2
j_call: TRBJ2-4

cdr3_nt: TGTGCCTGGAGTGTACAGGTAGCGGGAGTGTCGGATACGCAGTATTTT
cdr3_aa: CAWSVQVAGVSDTQYF
d_call: TRBD2
clone_size: -
cdr3_length: 16
v_call: TRBV30
j_call: TRBJ2-3

cdr3_nt: TGTGCTAGCAGCTTACGTGTCACGGGACTAGCGGGAGGGATGGACAATGAGCAGTTCTTC
cdr3_aa: CASSLRVTGLAGGMDNEQFF
d_call: TRBD2
clone_size: -
cdr3_length: 20
v_call: TRBV7-6
j_call: TRBJ2-1

cdr3_nt: TGTGCCAGCAGCCAGTCGGGGGCGGGCACCGGGGAGCTGTTTTTT
cdr3_aa: CASSQSGAGTGELFF
d_call: -
clone_size: -
cdr3_length: 15
v_call: TRBV7-6
j_call: TRBJ2-2

cdr3_nt: TGTGCCAGCAGCCGACAGGGGGTGAGCACCGGGGAGCTGTTTTTT
cdr3_aa: CASSRQGVSTGELFF
d_call: TRBD1
clone_size: -
cdr3_length: 15
v_call: TRBV7-2
j_call: TRBJ2-2

cdr3_nt: TGTGCCAGCAGTGTACGACTAGCGGGAAGCTACGAGCAGTACTTC
cdr3_aa: CASSVRLAGSYEQYF
d_call: TRBD2
clone_size: -
cdr3_length: 15
v_call: TRBV28
j_call: TRBJ2-7

cdr3_nt: TGTGCCAGTAGTATGACTAGCGGGGGGCTCCCGAGGACAGATACGCAGTATTTT
cdr3_aa: CASSMTSGGLPRTDTQYF
d_call: TRBD2
clone_size: -
cdr3_length: 18
v_call: TRBV19
j_call: TRBJ2-3

cdr3_nt: TGTGCCAGCAGCTTGCCCCCGGGACTAGCGGGAGGGACCCCCTACAATGAGCAGTTCTTC
cdr3_aa: CASSLPPGLAGGTPYNEQFF
d_call: TRBD2
clone_size: few
cdr3_length: 20
v_call: TRBV7-9
j_call: TRBJ2-1

cdr3_nt: TGTGCCAGCAGTGGTAGGGTAAGGTCCTACAATGAGCAGTTCTTC
cdr3_aa: CASSGRVRSYNEQFF
d_call: -
clone_size: few
cdr3_length: 15
v_call: TRBV6-1
j_call: TRBJ2-1

cdr3_nt: TGTGCCAGCTCACTTGACAGGGGAAGCAATCAGCCCCAGCATTTT
cdr3_aa: CASSLDRGSNQPQHF
d_call: TRBD1
clone_size: -
cdr3_length: 15
v_call: TRBV18
j_call: TRBJ1-5

cdr3_nt: TGTGCCAGCGGCCCGGAAGTATCCTACAATGAGCAGTTCTTC
cdr3_aa: CASGPEVSYNEQFF
d_call: -
clone_size: -
cdr3_length: 14
v_call: TRBV2
j_call: TRBJ2-1

cdr3_nt: TGCAGTGCTAGAGCCCCCCGGGGAACCTACGAGCAGTACTTC
cdr3_aa: CSARAPRGTYEQYF
d_call: -
clone_size: few
cdr3_length: 14
v_call: TRBV20-1
j_call: TRBJ2-7

cdr3_nt: TGTGCCAGCAGTCCTTCACAGACAGCCTCCTACGAGCAGTACTTC
cdr3_aa: CASSPSQTASYEQYF
d_call: -
clone_size: -
cdr3_length: 15
v_call: TRBV28
j_call: TRBJ2-7

cdr3_nt: TGTGCCAGCAGCGAACAGGGAAACCAGCCCCAGCATTTT
cdr3_aa: CASSEQGNQPQHF
d_call: -
clone_size: -
cdr3_length: 13
v_call: TRBV5-6
j_call: TRBJ1-5

cdr3_nt: TGTGCCTGGAGTGTGCCAGGTTCTAAAAACACTGAAGCTTTCTTT
cdr3_aa: CAWSVPGSKNTEAFF
d_call: -
clone_size: -
cdr3_length: 15
v_call: TRBV30
j_call: TRBJ1-1

cdr3_nt: TGCAGTGCCCACCGGGCCCATCGGAACACTGAAGCTTTCTTT
cdr3_aa: CSAHRAHRNTEAFF
d_call: -
clone_size: large
cdr3_length: 14
v_call: TRBV20-1
j_call: TRBJ1-1

cdr3_nt: TGTGCCAGCAGCTTGGCCCGGGGAGATTCACCCCTCCACTTT
cdr3_aa: CASSLARGDSPLHF
d_call: -
clone_size: few
cdr3_length: 14
v_call: TRBV5-4
j_call: TRBJ1-6